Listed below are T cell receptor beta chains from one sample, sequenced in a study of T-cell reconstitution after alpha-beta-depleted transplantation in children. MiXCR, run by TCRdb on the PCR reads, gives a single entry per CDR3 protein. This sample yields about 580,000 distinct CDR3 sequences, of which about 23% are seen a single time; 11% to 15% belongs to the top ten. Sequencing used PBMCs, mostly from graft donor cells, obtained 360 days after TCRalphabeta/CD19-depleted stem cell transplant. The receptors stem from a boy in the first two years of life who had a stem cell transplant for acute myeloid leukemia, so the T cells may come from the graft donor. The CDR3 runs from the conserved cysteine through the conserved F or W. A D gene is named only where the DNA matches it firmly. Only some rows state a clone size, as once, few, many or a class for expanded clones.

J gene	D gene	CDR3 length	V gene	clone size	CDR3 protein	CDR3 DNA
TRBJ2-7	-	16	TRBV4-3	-	CASSQDADPSSYEQYF	TGCGCCAGCAGCCAAGATGCGGACCCGAGCTCCTACGAGCAGTACTTC
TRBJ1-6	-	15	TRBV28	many	CASSTGGTANSPLHF	TGTGCCAGCAGCACGGGGGGGACGGCTAATTCACCCCTCCACTTT
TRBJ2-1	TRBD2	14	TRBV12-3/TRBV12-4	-	CASTAGLAHNEQFF	TGTGCCAGTACCGCGGGACTAGCCCACAATGAGCAGTTCTTC
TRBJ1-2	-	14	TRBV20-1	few	CSARDPDLGYGYTF	TGCAGTGCTAGAGACCCAGACCTTGGCTATGGCTACACCTTC
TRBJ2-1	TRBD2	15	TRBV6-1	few	CASSPRGGTSNEQFF	TGTGCCAGCAGCCCCCGGGGGGGGACCTCCAATGAGCAGTTCTTC
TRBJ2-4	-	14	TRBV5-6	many	CASSLDGTLNIQYF	TGTGCCAGCAGCTTGGACGGCACTTTAAACATTCAGTACTTC
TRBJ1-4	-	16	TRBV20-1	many	CSARDKGRGTREKLFF	TGCAGTGCTAGAGATAAGGGGCGGGGTACTCGCGAAAAACTGTTTTTT
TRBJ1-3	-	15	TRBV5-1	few	CASSLEGGPGNTIYF	TGCGCCAGCAGCCTGGAGGGGGGACCTGGAAACACCATATATTTT
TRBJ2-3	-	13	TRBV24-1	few	CATSGQFTDTQYF	TGTGCCACCAGTGGACAGTTCACAGATACGCAGTATTTT
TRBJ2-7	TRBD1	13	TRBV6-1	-	CASSRTGPYEQYF	TGTGCCAGCAGTCGGACAGGCCCCTACGAGCAGTACTTC
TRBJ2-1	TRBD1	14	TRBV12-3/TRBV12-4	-	CASSQGAGYNEQFF	TGTGCCAGCAGTCAGGGGGCAGGTTACAATGAGCAGTTCTTC
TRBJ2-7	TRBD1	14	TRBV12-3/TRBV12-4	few	CASSLRGQGEWQYF	TGTGCCAGCAGTTTACGGGGACAGGGAGAGTGGCAGTACTTC
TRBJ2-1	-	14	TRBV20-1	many	CSANGGGVYNEQFF	TGCAGTGCCAATGGCGGGGGCGTCTACAATGAGCAGTTCTTC
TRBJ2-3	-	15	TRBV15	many	CATSREADMTDTQYF	TGTGCCACCAGCAGAGAGGCCGACATGACAGATACGCAGTATTTT
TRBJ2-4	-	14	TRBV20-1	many	CSARAHRGQNIQYF	TGCAGTGCTAGAGCGCATAGGGGTCAAAACATTCAGTACTTC
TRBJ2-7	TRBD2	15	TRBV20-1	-	CSAVPRLAAFYEQYF	TGCAGTGCTGTACCCCGACTAGCGGCATTCTACGAGCAGTACTTC
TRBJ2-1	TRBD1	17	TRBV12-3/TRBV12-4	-	CASSFNLGQGAGNEQFF	TGTGCCAGCAGTTTTAACCTCGGGCAGGGGGCGGGCAATGAGCAGTTCTTC
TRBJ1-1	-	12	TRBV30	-	CAWSDTGTEAFF	TGTGCCTGGAGCGATACAGGGACTGAAGCTTTCTTT
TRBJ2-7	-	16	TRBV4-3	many	CASSQDCRDSPYEQYF	TGCGCCAGCAGCCAAGACTGTAGAGATTCTCCCTACGAGCAGTACTTC
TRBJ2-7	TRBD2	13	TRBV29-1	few	CSVDGGDGYEQYF	TGCAGCGTTGACGGGGGGGACGGGTACGAGCAGTACTTC
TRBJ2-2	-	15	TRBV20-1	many	CSARDPGSGTGELFF	TGCAGTGCTAGAGATCCAGGGAGCGGCACCGGGGAGCTGTTTTTT
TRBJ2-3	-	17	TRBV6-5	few	CASSYSKPGSGPDTQYF	TGTGCCAGCAGTTACTCGAAGCCGGGGAGCGGCCCAGATACGCAGTATTTT
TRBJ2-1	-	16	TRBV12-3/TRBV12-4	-	CASSRMTGKPPNEQFF	TGTGCCAGCAGTCGTATGACTGGCAAACCACCCAATGAGCAGTTCTTC
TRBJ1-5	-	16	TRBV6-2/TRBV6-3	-	CASSPLWRTLHQPQHF	TGTGCCAGCAGCCCTCTCTGGCGGACACTCCATCAGCCCCAGCATTTT
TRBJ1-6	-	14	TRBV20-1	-	CSAAPGTVNSPLHF	TGCAGTGCTGCCCCCGGGACGGTGAATTCACCCCTCCACTTT
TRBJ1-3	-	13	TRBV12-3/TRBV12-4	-	CASSRGSKNTIYF	TGTGCCAGCAGCCGTGGTTCCAAAAACACCATATATTTT
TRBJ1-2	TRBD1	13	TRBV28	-	CASHRDRGYGYTF	TGTGCCAGCCACCGGGACAGGGGCTATGGCTACACCTTC
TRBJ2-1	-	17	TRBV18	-	CASSLAAQTGSYNEQFF	TGTGCCAGCTCACTTGCGGCTCAAACGGGATCCTACAATGAGCAGTTCTTC
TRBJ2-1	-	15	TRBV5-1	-	CASSWNVGGTNEQFF	TGCGCCAGCAGCTGGAACGTGGGGGGTACTAATGAGCAGTTCTTC
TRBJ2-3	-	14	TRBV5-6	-	CASSLLVALNTQYF	TGTGCCAGCAGCTTGTTGGTAGCTTTGAATACGCAGTATTTT
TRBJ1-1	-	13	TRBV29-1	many	CSSAGGVNTEAFF	TGCAGCTCTGCCGGCGGTGTGAACACTGAAGCTTTCTTT
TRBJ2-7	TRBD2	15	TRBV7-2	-	CASSLVGGGINEQYF	TGTGCCAGCAGCTTAGTCGGCGGGGGGATCAACGAGCAGTACTTC